A selection of T cell receptor beta chains follows, all from one sample in a study of regulatory T cells in long-lasting Graves disease. TCRdb re-called the multiplex PCR reads through MiXCR, storing one row per CDR3 protein. The table includes around 500,000 distinct CDR3 sequences, more than 20% detected once. Sample: peripheral blood mononuclear cells (PBMCs), taken when the disease was refractory, from a patient treated with antithyroid drugs. The receptors were gathered from a female donor with Graves disease. Each CDR3 is given with its conserved first and last residue. D genes are given only for firm matches. Expanded clones are given a class, and other clones once, few, many or no size at all.

d_call j_call clone_size v_call cdr3_length cdr3_aa cdr3_nt
- TRBJ1-2 many TRBV30 13 CAWRTPRGYGYTF TGTGCCTGGAGGACCCCTAGGGGCTATGGCTACACCTTC
TRBD1 TRBJ2-2 many TRBV11-2 16 CASSSRQGANTGELFF TGTGCCAGCAGCTCCCGACAGGGGGCAAACACCGGGGAGCTGTTTTTT
- TRBJ2-3 - TRBV12-3/TRBV12-4 13 CASSFWVGDTQYF TGTGCCAGCAGTTTCTGGGTTGGAGATACGCAGTATTTT
- TRBJ1-1 many TRBV28 15 CASSIGRGMNTEAFF TGTGCCAGCAGTATAGGACGGGGAATGAACACTGAAGCTTTCTTT
TRBD2 TRBJ2-1 few TRBV11-1 16 CASSLTSGRALDEQFF TGTGCCAGCAGCTTAACTAGCGGGAGGGCCCTTGATGAGCAGTTCTTC
- TRBJ2-2 - TRBV28 13 CASSFGWTGELFF TGTGCCAGCAGTTTCGGGTGGACCGGGGAGCTGTTTTTT
- TRBJ2-7 many TRBV5-1 12 CASSLTHYEQYF TGCGCCAGCAGCCTGACCCACTACGAGCAGTACTTC
TRBD1 TRBJ1-1 - TRBV6-1 15 CASRGTGGLNTEAFF TGTGCCAGCAGGGGCACAGGGGGGCTGAACACTGAAGCTTTCTTT
TRBD1 TRBJ2-5 many TRBV2 13 CASTRQGQETQYF TGTGCCAGCACTCGACAGGGACAAGAGACCCAGTACTTC
- TRBJ1-1 many TRBV6-4 15 CASSPRGDGNTEAFF TGTGCCAGCAGTCCCAGGGGCGACGGGAACACTGAAGCTTTCTTT
TRBD1 TRBJ2-4 - TRBV20-1 14 CSATQGVAKNIQYF TGCAGTGCTACACAGGGGGTGGCCAAAAACATTCAGTACTTC
TRBD2 TRBJ2-5 many TRBV28 17 CASSLSRLAERQETQYF TGTGCCAGCAGTTTATCCAGACTAGCGGAGCGCCAAGAGACCCAGTACTTC
TRBD2 TRBJ2-4 many TRBV12-3/TRBV12-4 12 CASTPGGNIQYF TGTGCCAGCACCCCGGGAGGAAACATTCAGTACTTC
- TRBJ1-1 - TRBV3-1 13 CVSSPTGSAEAFF TGTGTCAGCAGCCCTACAGGGTCCGCTGAAGCTTTCTTT
- TRBJ2-1 once TRBV2 12 CASSRFYNEQFF TGTGCCAGCAGTCGCTTTTACAATGAGCAGTTCTTC
- TRBJ2-7 - TRBV7-9 15 CASSLAAAVAREQYF TGTGCCAGCAGCTTAGCGGCAGCGGTCGCACGCGAGCAGTACTTC
- TRBJ2-7 many TRBV11-2 13 CASSAGLSYEQYF TGTGCCAGCAGCGCGGGCCTCTCCTACGAGCAGTACTTC
TRBD1 TRBJ1-1 many TRBV7-3 14 CASSLSAGGTEAFF TGTGCCAGCAGCCTATCGGCAGGGGGCACTGAAGCTTTCTTT
- TRBJ2-7 many TRBV2 13 CASSERPSGEQYF TGTGCCAGCAGTGAAAGGCCCTCGGGCGAGCAGTACTTC
- TRBJ2-7 - TRBV15 13 CATSERLAYEQYF TGTGCCACCAGTGAAAGACTAGCCTACGAGCAGTACTTC
- TRBJ2-2 many TRBV2 14 CAIHAGTNTGELFF TGTGCCATACACGCTGGGACAAACACCGGGGAGCTGTTTTTT
TRBD2 TRBJ2-7 many TRBV9 15 CASSVGSGRFYEQYF TGTGCCAGCAGCGTAGGGAGCGGGAGATTCTACGAGCAGTACTTC
- TRBJ2-7 many TRBV12-3/TRBV12-4 15 CASSRGGTVTYEQYF TGTGCCAGCAGTCGAGGCGGCACCGTGACCTACGAGCAGTACTTC
TRBD2 TRBJ2-4 - TRBV24-1 19 CATSDYPKQGTSGKNIQYF TGTGCCACCAGTGACTATCCTAAACAAGGGACTAGCGGGAAAAACATTCAGTACTTC
- TRBJ1-2 many TRBV7-9 13 CASSPMNPYGYTF TGTGCCAGCAGCCCCATGAACCCTTATGGCTACACCTTC
- TRBJ1-6 few TRBV14 13 CASSQERGSPLHF TGTGCCAGCAGCCAAGAAAGGGGCTCACCCCTCCACTTT
TRBD1 TRBJ1-2 few TRBV2 18 CASSPTRTGVSLLGGYTF TGTGCCAGCAGTCCTACTAGGACAGGGGTCTCACTACTGGGTGGCTACACCTTC
- TRBJ1-1 many TRBV3-1 13 CASSQELGGEAFF TGTGCCAGCAGCCAAGAACTCGGAGGTGAAGCTTTCTTT
- TRBJ2-7 - TRBV28 12 CASSRTPGVQYF TGTGCCAGCAGCCGGACCCCAGGGGTGCAGTACTTC
- TRBJ2-6 - TRBV7-3 16 CASSFNSPSGANVLTF TGTGCCAGCAGCTTCAACAGTCCTTCCGGGGCCAACGTCCTGACTTTC
- TRBJ2-2 - TRBV7-2 12 CASSSGPRELFF TGTGCCAGCAGCTCCGGCCCCCGGGAGCTGTTTTTT
- TRBJ2-2 - TRBV7-8 15 CASSFLAIPTGELFF TGTGCCAGCAGCTTTTTAGCTATCCCTACCGGGGAGCTGTTTTTT
TRBD1 TRBJ2-2 - TRBV7-3 16 CASKPPGQGSTGELFF TGTGCCAGCAAGCCACCGGGACAGGGGTCTACCGGGGAGCTGTTTTTT
- TRBJ2-3 - TRBV28 10 CATHTDTQCF TGTGCCACCCACACAGATACGCAGTGTTTT
- TRBJ2-2 - TRBV6-1 16 CASTKEGHPNTGELFF TGTGCCAGCACCAAGGAGGGACACCCGAACACCGGGGAGCTGTTTTTT
- TRBJ2-5 many TRBV15 16 CATSRSRRGVEGDQYF TGTGCCACCAGCAGATCCCGAAGGGGGGTCGAGGGTGACCAGTACTTC
TRBD1 TRBJ1-2 - TRBV20-1 13 CSARRTGSYGYTF TGCAGTGCCAGGCGGACAGGCAGTTATGGCTACACCTTC
TRBD1 TRBJ2-5 many TRBV18 13 CASRGQGDETQYF TGTGCCAGCCGGGGACAGGGGGACGAGACCCAGTACTTC
TRBD2 TRBJ2-2 - TRBV28 17 CASSRKLAGRNTGELFF TGTGCCAGCAGCCGGAAACTAGCGGGAAGGAACACCGGGGAGCTGTTTTTT
TRBD2 TRBJ2-5 many TRBV10-3 20 CAISDIEVGLAGEVQETQYF TGTGCCATCAGTGATATCGAGGTCGGGCTAGCGGGAGAGGTCCAAGAGACCCAGTACTTC
TRBD1 TRBJ1-1 few TRBV5-1 16 CASSYGQGAGSTEAFF TGCGCCAGCAGCTATGGACAGGGGGCGGGTAGCACTGAAGCTTTCTTT
- TRBJ2-7 few TRBV11-2 15 CASSFTLGVSYEQYF TGTGCCAGCAGCTTCACCCTGGGGGTCTCCTACGAGCAGTACTTC
- TRBJ2-5 once TRBV5-4 14 CASSDSRGGGTQYF TGTGCCAGCAGCGACTCACGCGGGGGCGGGACCCAGTACTTC
- TRBJ1-5 many TRBV3-1 12 CASSQTGSAQHF TGTGCCAGCAGCCAAACAGGGAGCGCCCAGCATTTT
TRBD1 TRBJ1-4 many TRBV7-2 12 CASSDRGHKLFF TGTGCCAGCAGCGACAGGGGGCACAAACTGTTTTTT